A selection of T cell receptor beta chains follows, all from one sample in a study of early T cells in non-severe SARS-CoV-2 infection. TCRdb re-derived calls from the 5' RACE reads in MiXCR, one entry per CDR3 protein. The sample shows about 60,000 distinct CDR3 sequences, 13% of them seen only once. Sequenced input: whole blood. The receptor set was obtained from an adult who was a healthcare worker with PCR-confirmed SARS-CoV-2 infection or an uninfected control (not recorded which). Both conserved end residues are part of each CDR3. The D gene is left open where the match is weak. Some rows have no size entry. The others give once, few or many, or a class for an expanded clone.

CASSQEAAIMNTEAFF,TGCGCCAGCAGCCAAGAGGCAGCGATCATGAACACTGAAGCTTTCTTT,-,TRBV4-1,-,TRBJ1-1
CASSLSIPGLVDEQFF,TGTGCCAGCAGCTTATCTATTCCGGGACTAGTAGATGAGCAGTTCTTC,TRBD2,TRBV7-8,many,TRBJ2-1
CASSYLSGTHNEQFF,TGTGCCAGCAGTTACCTATCCGGTACTCACAATGAGCAGTTCTTC,-,TRBV6-6,few,TRBJ2-1
CASRDGGTSGGPYNEQFF,TGTGCCAGTAGGGACGGTGGGACTAGCGGGGGCCCCTACAATGAGCAGTTCTTC,TRBD2,TRBV19,many,TRBJ2-1
CSVAPGTTNTGELFF,TGCAGCGTTGCCCCCGGGACAACGAACACCGGGGAGCTGTTTTTT,-,TRBV29-1,few,TRBJ2-2
CAYAMDPTGIGMNTEAFF,TGTGCATACGCCATGGACCCGACAGGGATTGGGATGAACACTGAAGCTTTCTTT,TRBD1,TRBV7-9,many,TRBJ1-1
CASSSQRGALYQETQYF,TGTGCCAGCAGTTCCCAGCGGGGGGCCCTGTACCAAGAGACCCAGTACTTC,TRBD2,TRBV9,-,TRBJ2-5
CASSVEDFTDTQYF,TGTGCCAGCAGCGTAGAGGACTTTACAGATACGCAGTATTTT,-,TRBV9,-,TRBJ2-3
CASSYYAANTEAFF,TGTGCCAGCAGTTACTATGCAGCGAACACTGAAGCTTTCTTT,-,TRBV6-6,many,TRBJ1-1
CSASLWRGGVNEQFF,TGCAGTGCTAGTTTATGGCGGGGGGGAGTCAATGAGCAGTTCTTC,TRBD2,TRBV20-1,-,TRBJ2-1
CASSPASGAPTDTQYF,TGTGCCAGCAGTCCTGCTAGCGGGGCCCCGACAGATACGCAGTATTTT,TRBD2,TRBV5-4,few,TRBJ2-3
CSARDSITTYEQYF,TGCAGTGCTAGAGATTCGATAACTACCTACGAGCAGTACTTC,-,TRBV20-1,-,TRBJ2-7
CASSSRPGDTEAFF,TGTGCCAGTAGTAGTCGACCGGGGGACACTGAAGCTTTCTTT,-,TRBV19,many,TRBJ1-1
CASSTEQGSSTTQYF,TGTGCCAGCAGCACGGAACAGGGTTCAAGTACTACGCAGTATTTT,-,TRBV5-6,-,TRBJ2-3
CASKDRFNEKLFF,TGTGCCAGCAAGGACAGGTTTAATGAAAAACTGTTTTTT,TRBD1,TRBV2,many,TRBJ1-4
CASSHVSIKNIQYF,TGTGCCAGCAGCCATGTCAGCATAAAAAACATTCAGTACTTC,-,TRBV7-9,many,TRBJ2-4
CASMITLMNTEAFF,TGTGCCAGCATGATTACCTTAATGAACACTGAAGCTTTCTTT,-,TRBV28,many,TRBJ1-1
CASSNTGYNEKLFF,TGTGCCAGCAGCAATACAGGGTATAATGAAAAACTGTTTTTT,-,TRBV11-2,few,TRBJ1-4
CASSRVGGPSKLFF,TGTGCCAGCAGCCGGGTCGGGGGACCCTCGAAACTGTTTTTT,-,TRBV7-2,many,TRBJ1-4
CASSPRESSYEQYF,TGTGCCAGTTCCCCCCGCGAGAGCTCCTACGAGCAGTACTTC,-,TRBV19,few,TRBJ2-7
CASSRQDRFYGYTF,TGTGCCAGCAGCCGCCAGGACAGGTTCTATGGCTACACCTTC,TRBD1,TRBV7-9,few,TRBJ1-2
CASSHLSGIGGTEAFF,TGTGCCAGCAGCCACTTATCGGGCATTGGCGGCACTGAAGCTTTCTTT,-,TRBV14,few,TRBJ1-1